The rows below give T cell receptor beta chains drawn from one sample of a study of cytomegalovirus exposure and HLA in healthy donors. Only in-frame clones appear in the TCRdb table, and some are missing; sequencing was by immunoSEQ multiplex PCR. The sample holds approximately 150,000 clones, roughly three quarters seen once. Material: PBMCs. The receptors originated from a human donor in good health. CDR3s include the opening cysteine and the closing phenylalanine or tryptophan. Each record gives: D gene, V gene, CDR3 protein. D genes are given only for firm matches.

NA	TRBV6-5	CASSKGLNYGYTF
NA	TRBV28	CASSLGQGYRQPQHF
TRBD2	TRBV10-3	CASQTSVSSYNEQFF
TRBD1	TRBV7-3	CASSPQGTGIKTQYF
TRBD2	TRBV7-3	CASSHWGGVNEQFF
NA	TRBV11-2	CASSVDSHYEQYF
TRBD2	TRBV5-1	CASSFVAGAPDEQYF
TRBD1	TRBV9	CASSDIAGGRGEQYF
NA	TRBV2	CASSAQGPNTEAFF
TRBD2	TRBV6-5	CASSRGGGAGELFF
TRBD2	TRBV7-9	CASSFVRERSEQFF
NA	TRBV18	CASSLLGGDYSNQPQHF
NA	TRBV6-5	CAAKPSERGVSPLHF
TRBD1	TRBV6-5	CASSSAGGGNQPQHF